The 9 T cell receptor beta chains below were found in one sample sequenced in a study of early T cells in non-severe SARS-CoV-2 infection. TCRdb analysed the 5' RACE reads with MiXCR anew, one entry per CDR3 protein. The sample holds 40,000 to 60,000 distinct CDR3 sequences; about 6.2% are singletons and the top ten take around 7%. The source material was whole blood, sampled at baseline. All receptors come from an adult who was a healthcare worker with PCR-confirmed SARS-CoV-2 infection or an uninfected control (not recorded which).

This clonotype was seen a few times. This chain uses TRBV6-2 or TRBV6-3 with TRBJ1-1; D gene uncertain. The CDR3 covers 14 residues. The V gene's germline CDR1 is MNHEY and CDR2 SVGEGT. V was clipped by 6 bases and J by 1 base, with 12 bases between them. The CDR3 region has the DNA TGTGCCAGCAGCGGGTCTCACGGGAACACTGAAGCTTTCTTT. It is translated as CASSGSHGNTEAFF.

This clonotype was found once. This may stem from a read error, because a much larger clone lies one nucleotide away. This chain connects TRBV28 to TRBJ1-1; the D is unclear. Germline V gene lookup returns CDR1 MDHEN and CDR2 SYDVKM. CDR3 size: 10 residues. This chain's CDR3 is CTTSQVEAFF. CDR3 nucleotide sequence: TGTACCACGTCCCAAGTTGAAGCTTTCTTT.

This clonotype has at least ten counts. The chain joins TRBV27 to TRBJ2-7; D may be TRBD1 (6 bases). Trimming removed 3 bases from V and 4 bases from J, with 13 bases in between. Germline V CDR1 and CDR2: MNHEY, SMNVEV (reference sequence). The CDR3 runs 14 residues. The CDR3 protein is CASSLDRGGYEQYF. The CDR3 DNA reads as TGTGCCAGCAGTTTGGACAGAGGAGGTTACGAGCAGTACTTC.

V is TRBV12-3 or TRBV12-4 and J is TRBJ2-4, with 7 bases that match TRBD2. The V segment lost 5 bases and the J segment 0 bases; nucleotides outside the gene matches: 7. CDR3 length: 16 amino acids. The CDR3 is CASSPQREKAKNIQYF. In nucleotides, the CDR3 is TGTGCCAGCAGTCCTCAGCGGGAAAAAGCCAAAAACATTCAGTACTTC.

The rearrangement links TRBV4-1 to TRBJ2-7; 7 nucleotides line up with TRBD1. From germline, CDR1 is MGHRA and CDR2 YSYEKL. The V gene end was trimmed by 1 base and the J gene end by 5 bases; junction bases not matched to a gene: 11. The CDR3 length is 16 residues. As DNA, the CDR3 is TGCGCCAGCAGCCAAGCCGGTGACAGGGTCCGGGACGAGCAGTACTTC. Encoded protein: CASSQAGDRVRDEQYF.

This clonotype was found a few times. The chain employs TRBV5-6 and TRBJ2-7; 8 nucleotides match TRBD2. Trimming removed 0 bases from V and 2 bases from J; junction bases left unmatched: 4. The CDR3 totals 15 residues. Germline CDR1 SGHDT, CDR2 YYEEEE. Here the CDR3 reads CASSLGLALTYEQYF. The CDR3 DNA reads as TGTGCCAGCAGCTTGGGACTAGCGCTTACCTACGAGCAGTACTTC.

Many counts were recorded for this clonotype. The rearrangement uses TRBV7-6 and TRBJ2-1; the match to TRBD1 covers 8 bases. The CDR3 contains 15 residues. After removal of 3 bases from V and 6 bases from J, the junction contained 7 bases not matched to a gene. CDR1 SGHVS and CDR2 FNYEAQ come from the germline V gene. The CDR3 spells CASSLGTGGVNEQFF. CDR3 nucleotides: TGTGCCAGCAGCTTGGGGACAGGAGGCGTCAATGAGCAGTTCTTC.

This clonotype was detected a few times. This sequence joins TRBV6-6 and TRBJ2-7, with D possibly TRBD2 on 6 matching bases. Germline CDR1 MNHNY, CDR2 SVGAGI (reference sequence). The CDR3 runs 16 residues. Trimming removed 2 bases at V and 0 bases at J, with 14 bases between. This chain's CDR3 is CASSYGGAVSSYEQYF. In nucleotides, the CDR3 is TGTGCCAGCAGTTACGGCGGGGCCGTAAGCTCCTACGAGCAGTACTTC.

V usage is TRBV27 and J usage is TRBJ2-1; D perhaps matches TRBD2 (6 bases). The CDR3 has 15 amino acids. In germline, CDR1 is MNHEY, CDR2 SMNVEV (reference sequence). The ends were cut back, 6 bases at V and 4 bases at J, with 16 bases in the middle. This chain's CDR3 is CASSWRGLSYNEQFF. The CDR3 DNA follows: TGTGCCAGCAGCTGGCGGGGCCTTAGTTACAATGAGCAGTTCTTC.